This T cell receptor beta chain appears in the sequencing data of a study of a mutant IDH1 vaccine in newly diagnosed glioma. Study-wide context: It was radiotherapy, temozolomide, or both that patients received previously, with most receiving both.

Method: immunoSEQ multiplex PCR; TCRdb's copy keeps in-frame clones and lacks some. The table records over 50,000 clones, nearly 85% of them present only once. Concerning this clone: What it binds is unknown.

V was pared by 2 bases and J by 8 bases, with 26 bases between. This CDR3 comprises 18 residues. Germline V gene data show CDR1 as SGHDT and CDR2 as YYEEEE. Points from the study as a whole: Shifts in the top peripheral T cell clonotypes seemed unrelated to pseudoprogression. Overall, 85% to 95% of patients had vaccine-induced immune responses.

As for time point: week 23, last vaccination. A 20-mer mutant IDH1 peptide at 300 ug was injected subcutaneously with topical imiquimod. Tumors from donors were new WHO grade 3 or 4 IDH1-mutant astrocytomas with ATRX loss. This specimen consisted of PBMCs, obtained from a glioma patient whose treatment included an IDH1 peptide vaccine. The V and J genes are TRBV5-6 and TRBJ2-1, with D tentatively TRBD1 (6 bases). The receptor's source is a man aged 18 to 30 with glioma. The chain's CDR3 is CASSFKLKGVDRFDEQFF. CDR3 nucleotides: TGTGCCAGCAGCTTTAAGTTGAAGGGGGTGGATCGTTTTGATGAGCAGTTCTTC.